Listed below are T cell receptor beta chains from one sample, sequenced in a study of human T cells and chemical hapten exposure. Via MiXCR, TCRdb re-called the RACE reads, giving one row per CDR3 protein. The sample consists of fewer than 200,000 distinct CDR3 sequences, around 30% of them appearing once. Sequences were derived from whole blood, sampled in connection with sensitization to the hapten diphenylcyclopropenone (DPC). The receptors derive from a woman in her 30s with alopecia areata. Some clones in this sample may be carry-over from other donors' samples. The CDR3 runs from the conserved cysteine through the conserved F or W. D genes are given only for firm matches. The size of a clone is reported for some rows only, either as once, few or many, or as a class for expanded clones.

J: TRBJ2-5; V: TRBV25-1; D: TRBD2; size: few; CDR3: CASSEGTRGAGTQYF; DNA: TGTGCCAGCAGTGAAGGGACTAGAGGGGCGGGGACCCAGTACTTC
J: TRBJ2-3; V: TRBV20-1; D: .; size: few; CDR3: CSASRASGADTQYF; DNA: TGCAGTGCTAGCAGGGCTAGTGGGGCAGATACGCAGTATTTT
J: TRBJ1-3; V: TRBV10-3; D: .; size: few; CDR3: CAIGTSLSGNTIYF; DNA: TGTGCCATCGGGACATCGCTCTCTGGAAACACCATATATTTT
J: TRBJ2-7; V: TRBV28; D: TRBD2; size: few; CDR3: CASSLRVAGRSYEQYF; DNA: TGTGCCAGCAGTTTAAGGGTAGCGGGTCGTTCCTACGAGCAGTACTTC
J: TRBJ1-5; V: TRBV28; D: TRBD1; size: .; CDR3: CASSDRTGSNQPQHF; DNA: TGTGCCAGCAGTGACCGGACAGGGAGCAATCAGCCCCAGCATTTT
J: TRBJ1-1; V: TRBV6-2/TRBV6-3; D: TRBD1; size: few; CDR3: CASRLQGGTEAFF; DNA: TGTGCCAGCAGGCTCCAGGGGGGCACTGAAGCTTTCTTT
J: TRBJ1-4; V: TRBV12-3/TRBV12-4; D: TRBD1; size: .; CDR3: CASSFLGQGDEKLFF; DNA: TGTGCCAGCAGTTTTCTGGGACAGGGTGATGAAAAACTGTTTTTT
J: TRBJ1-5; V: TRBV27; D: .; size: .; CDR3: CASSSQSGAGQPQHF; DNA: TGTGCCAGCAGTTCACAATCAGGGGCCGGTCAGCCCCAGCATTTT
J: TRBJ1-2; V: TRBV3-1; D: .; size: .; CDR3: CASSQAAATANYGYTF; DNA: TGTGCCAGCAGCCAAGCGGCAGCCACAGCTAACTATGGCTACACCTTC
J: TRBJ1-5; V: TRBV20-1; D: .; size: .; CDR3: CSAPPPGRNQPQHF; DNA: TGCAGTGCGCCACCGCCGGGACGGAATCAGCCCCAGCATTTT
J: TRBJ1-3; V: TRBV6-6; D: TRBD1; size: .; CDR3: CASSSQGVSGNTIYF; DNA: TGTGCCAGCAGTTCACAGGGGGTCTCTGGAAACACCATATATTTT
J: TRBJ1-5; V: TRBV6-5; D: .; size: once; CDR3: CASRSSQGGNQPQHF; DNA: TGTGCCAGCAGGTCCAGTCAGGGCGGCAATCAGCCCCAGCATTTT
J: TRBJ2-7; V: TRBV27; D: TRBD1; size: few; CDR3: CASSAQGVYPQYF; DNA: TGTGCCAGCAGTGCACAGGGGGTATACCCGCAGTACTTC
J: TRBJ1-1; V: TRBV29-1; D: .; size: .; CDR3: CSVEIGSGTEAFF; DNA: TGCAGCGTTGAGATTGGGTCCGGCACTGAAGCTTTCTTT
J: TRBJ2-3; V: TRBV28; D: TRBD1; size: .; CDR3: CASSLLGQGSTDTQYF; DNA: TGTGCCAGCAGTTTACTCGGACAGGGGAGCACAGATACGCAGTATTTT
J: TRBJ2-1; V: TRBV19; D: TRBD2; size: .; CDR3: CASRASGSDEQFF; DNA: TGTGCCAGTAGGGCTAGCGGGAGCGATGAGCAGTTCTTC
J: TRBJ2-3; V: TRBV5-4; D: .; size: .; CDR3: CASSNQGPDTQYF; DNA: TGTGCCAGCAGTAATCAGGGCCCAGATACGCAGTATTTT
J: TRBJ2-6; V: TRBV29-1; D: TRBD1; size: .; CDR3: CSVEIRDRRRGANVLTF; DNA: TGCAGCGTTGAAATCCGGGACAGGAGACGTGGGGCCAACGTCCTGACTTTC
J: TRBJ1-3; V: TRBV7-7; D: TRBD1; size: few; CDR3: CASSSTDGTGEDF; DNA: TGTGCTAGCAGCTCCACGGACGGGACAGGTGAAGATTTT
J: TRBJ1-2; V: TRBV29-1; D: TRBD1; size: .; CDR3: CSVFGDRINYGYTF; DNA: TGCAGCGTTTTCGGGGACAGGATTAACTATGGCTACACCTTC
J: TRBJ2-1; V: TRBV9; D: .; size: few; CDR3: CASSVTGYEQFF; DNA: TGTGCCAGCAGCGTGACAGGCTATGAGCAGTTCTTC
J: TRBJ2-7; V: TRBV20-1; D: TRBD2; size: few; CDR3: CSALLAGGGEQYF; DNA: TGCAGTGCTCTACTAGCGGGAGGTGGAGAGCAGTACTTC
J: TRBJ1-5; V: TRBV7-2; D: .; size: .; CDR3: CASSVNNQPQHF; DNA: TGTGCCAGCAGCGTCAATAATCAGCCCCAGCATTTT
J: TRBJ2-1; V: TRBV7-9; D: .; size: .; CDR3: CASSLRADPYNEQFF; DNA: TGTGCCAGCAGCTTGAGAGCGGACCCTTACAATGAGCAGTTCTTC
J: TRBJ2-1; V: TRBV29-1; D: TRBD2; size: few; CDR3: CSANPGLAGVNNEQFF; DNA: TGCAGCGCAAACCCGGGACTAGCGGGAGTAAACAATGAGCAGTTCTTC
J: TRBJ2-4; V: TRBV10-3; D: TRBD1; size: .; CDR3: CAISESGTGSVGNIQYF; DNA: TGTGCCATCAGTGAGTCGGGGACAGGATCGGTTGGGAACATTCAGTACTTC
J: TRBJ1-5; V: TRBV4-2; D: TRBD1; size: few; CDR3: CASSQDGQGSNQPQHF; DNA: TGTGCCAGCAGCCAAGACGGACAGGGCAGCAATCAGCCCCAGCATTTT
J: TRBJ2-6; V: TRBV19; D: .; size: .; CDR3: CASSGMWAGANVLTF; DNA: TGTGCCAGTAGCGGGATGTGGGCTGGGGCCAACGTCCTGACTTTC
J: TRBJ1-5; V: TRBV7-2; D: .; size: .; CDR3: CASSLALGFYSNQPQHF; DNA: TGTGCCAGCAGCTTAGCGCTGGGATTTTATAGCAATCAGCCCCAGCATTTT
J: TRBJ2-7; V: TRBV28; D: .; size: few; CDR3: CASSFLSYEQYF; DNA: TGTGCCAGCAGTTTCTTGTCCTACGAGCAGTACTTC
J: TRBJ2-1; V: TRBV5-1; D: TRBD2; size: few; CDR3: CASSQGQTSGNYEQFF; DNA: TGCGCCAGCAGCCAGGGCCAAACTAGCGGGAACTATGAGCAGTTCTTC
J: TRBJ2-3; V: TRBV20-1; D: .; size: once; CDR3: CSARPADTQYF; DNA: TGCAGTGCTAGACCTGCGGATACGCAGTATTTT
J: TRBJ2-1; V: TRBV6-2/TRBV6-3; D: TRBD1; size: few; CDR3: CASSSGTGYEQFF; DNA: TGTGCCAGCAGTTCCGGGACAGGGTATGAGCAGTTCTTC
J: TRBJ1-1; V: TRBV6-5; D: .; size: .; CDR3: CASSSEPPQAKAFF; DNA: TGTGCCAGCAGTTCCGAACCCCCACAAGCAAAAGCTTTCTTT
J: TRBJ1-2; V: TRBV5-8; D: .; size: .; CDR3: CASSLAGGGGNYGYTF; DNA: TGTGCCAGCAGCTTGGCGGGGGGCGGCGGTAACTATGGCTACACCTTC
J: TRBJ2-3; V: TRBV28; D: TRBD2; size: .; CDR3: CAIERGGPDTQYF; DNA: TGTGCCATAGAGCGGGGGGGACCAGATACGCAGTATTTT
J: TRBJ2-5; V: TRBV2; D: .; size: .; CDR3: CASKRPQETQYF; DNA: TGTGCCAGCAAGAGGCCACAAGAGACCCAGTACTTC
J: TRBJ2-1; V: TRBV12-3/TRBV12-4; D: TRBD2; size: .; CDR3: CASSRPSGGSWEQFF; DNA: TGTGCCAGCAGCCGGCCTAGCGGAGGATCCTGGGAGCAGTTCTTC
J: TRBJ2-5; V: TRBV5-1; D: TRBD1; size: few; CDR3: CASSTQGVEETQYF; DNA: TGCGCCAGCAGCACACAGGGGGTCGAAGAGACCCAGTACTTC
J: TRBJ1-2; V: TRBV29-1; D: .; size: .; CDR3: CSVEELTIYGYTF; DNA: TGCAGCGTTGAAGAGTTGACCATCTATGGCTACACCTTC
J: TRBJ2-1; V: TRBV20-1; D: .; size: .; CDR3: CSAVSEGFEQFF; DNA: TGCAGTGCTGTATCTGAGGGGTTTGAGCAGTTCTTC
J: TRBJ2-6; V: TRBV29-1; D: TRBD1; size: few; CDR3: CSVAEGQAGANVLTF; DNA: TGCAGCGTCGCTGAGGGACAGGCTGGGGCCAACGTCCTGACTTTC
J: TRBJ2-1; V: TRBV5-1; D: .; size: once; CDR3: CANGLGSSNEQFF; DNA: TGCGCCAACGGCTTGGGCAGCTCGAATGAGCAGTTCTTC
J: TRBJ2-3; V: TRBV3-1; D: TRBD2; size: few; CDR3: CASSQVGGSTDTQYF; DNA: TGTGCCAGCAGCCAAGTCGGGGGGAGCACAGATACGCAGTATTTT
J: TRBJ2-7; V: TRBV2; D: TRBD2; size: .; CDR3: CASRRLAGDEQYF; DNA: TGTGCCAGCAGGCGACTAGCGGGGGACGAGCAGTACTTC
J: TRBJ1-1; V: TRBV20-1; D: .; size: .; CDR3: CSAGAPGRNTEAFF; DNA: TGCAGTGCTGGCGCGCCCGGGAGGAACACTGAAGCTTTCTTT
J: TRBJ2-1; V: TRBV30; D: .; size: .; CDR3: CAWSGAFNEQFF; DNA: TGTGCCTGGAGTGGAGCCTTCAATGAGCAGTTCTTC
J: TRBJ2-7; V: TRBV28; D: .; size: few; CDR3: CASTARTSIYEQYF; DNA: TGTGCCAGCACCGCCCGGACTTCTATTTACGAGCAGTACTTC
J: TRBJ1-1; V: TRBV11-3; D: .; size: .; CDR3: CASSLDQRNTEAFF; DNA: TGTGCCAGCAGCTTAGATCAGAGGAACACTGAAGCTTTCTTT
J: TRBJ2-5; V: TRBV20-1; D: TRBD2; size: .; CDR3: CSARLAGQETQYF; DNA: TGCAGTGCTAGACTAGCGGGGCAAGAGACCCAGTACTTC
J: TRBJ2-3; V: TRBV29-1; D: TRBD1; size: .; CDR3: CSVGQGVGTDTQYF; DNA: TGCAGCGTCGGACAGGGAGTAGGCACAGATACGCAGTATTTT
J: TRBJ2-2; V: TRBV11-1; D: TRBD2; size: .; CDR3: CASSSRLATGELFF; DNA: TGTGCCAGCAGCTCGAGACTAGCCACCGGGGAGCTGTTTTTT
J: TRBJ2-2; V: TRBV28; D: TRBD2; size: .; CDR3: CASSRWGAGTTGELFF; DNA: TGTGCCAGCAGCCGGTGGGGAGCGGGGACCACCGGGGAGCTGTTTTTT
J: TRBJ2-3; V: TRBV4-3; D: TRBD2; size: many; CDR3: CASSQDSSGGADTQYF; DNA: TGCGCCAGCAGCCAAGATTCTAGCGGGGGGGCAGATACGCAGTATTTT
J: TRBJ2-7; V: TRBV6-2/TRBV6-3; D: .; size: few; CDR3: CASSYSGSSYEQYF; DNA: TGTGCCAGCAGTTACTCTGGAAGTTCCTACGAGCAGTACTTC